Listed here are 18 T cell receptor beta chains from one sample, sequenced in a study of blood T cells in healthy people across ages. A sample-barcoded 5' primer and a J-beta primer mix were used in a second PCR of about 6 to 11 cycles. TCRdb independently ran MiXCR on the 5' RACE reads; one entry per CDR3 protein. The repertoire has more than 900,000 distinct CDR3 sequences, around 25% of them found once; the top ten carry less than 0.75%. These data were also reused for a study on T cells of mothers and their children.

The sequenced sample consisted of blood. The receptor set was obtained from a girl aged 2 to 10 in good health.

V gene TRBV28 combines with J gene TRBJ2-7; 11 bases are shared with TRBD1. This CDR3 comprises 15 residues. With V trimmed by 6 bases and J by 7 bases, 11 bases remained unmatched. The germline V gene has CDR1 MDHEN and CDR2 SYDVKM. The CDR3 DNA reads TGTGCCAGCAGGCCAACCGGGACAGGGGGGTCGGAGCAGTACTTC. It specifies CASRPTGTGGSEQYF.

This rearrangement joins TRBV4-2 to TRBJ2-7; D call uncertain. Trimming took 0 bases from V and 7 from J, leaving 13 bases between them. The germline V gene encodes CDR1 LGHNA and CDR2 YNFKEQ. The CDR3 is 14 amino acids. The CDR3, as DNA: TGTGCCAGCAGCCAAGATCTAGGCGTGTGGGAGCAGTACTTC. As protein: CASSQDLGVWEQYF.

This clonotype was recorded a few times. V gene TRBV20-1 combines with J gene TRBJ2-5; no reliable D call. The J call is uncertain, as TRBJ2-7 better fits the DNA end. CDR3 size: 12 residues. Per germline, CDR1 DFQATT and CDR2 SNEGSKA (reference sequence). CDR3 sequence reads: CSARAEPYEQYF. The CDR3 coding sequence is TGCAGTGCTAGAGCCGAACCCTACGAGCAGTACTTC.

This sequence joins TRBV20-1 and TRBJ2-1; 10 nucleotides agree with TRBD2. With V trimmed by 0 bases and J by 8 bases, 13 bases remained unmatched. Germline V gene data show CDR1 as DFQATT and CDR2 as SNEGSKA (reference sequence). The CDR3 covers 17 residues. The CDR3 nucleotides are TGCAGTGCTAGAGATCTTTGGGCGTCCAGCGGGAGGGATGAGCAGTTCTTC. Translating it yields CSARDLWASSGRDEQFF.

This clonotype has a handful of counts. The CDR3 sequence is CASRLGANVLTF. The CDR3 region has the DNA TGTGCCAGCAGGCTCGGGGCCAACGTCCTGACTTTC. The rearrangement links TRBV3-1 to TRBJ2-6; D gene uncertain. The CDR3 is 12 amino acids. Germline loops: CDR1 LGHDT, CDR2 YNNKEL (reference sequence). V was shortened by 6 bases and J by 4 bases, with 4 bases between the two germline ends.

The V call is TRBV29-1, the J call TRBJ2-7; perhaps TRBD1 as D (6 bases). The ends were cut back, 4 bases at V and 0 bases at J, with 7 bases in the middle. This CDR3 has 12 residues. Germline CDR1 and CDR2: SQVTM and ANQGSEA. The CDR3 DNA is TGCAGCGTTGCGGACAGCTCCTACGAGCAGTACTTC. Protein product: CSVADSSYEQYF.

The V and J genes are TRBV6-2 or TRBV6-3 and TRBJ2-7, with D perhaps TRBD2 (6 bases). Trimming took off 7 bases at V and 0 bases at J, with 16 bases between the two ends. Germline V gene lookup returns CDR1 MNHEY and CDR2 SVGEGT. The CDR3 runs 15 residues. The CDR3 nucleotides are TGTGCCAGCACCTCAGGAGGGTTGGGCTCCTACGAGCAGTACTTC. This translates into CASTSGGLGSYEQYF.

The chain is built from TRBV7-3 and TRBJ2-3; 11 bases fit TRBD2. The V gene end was trimmed by 5 bases and the J gene end by 6 bases; junction bases not matched to a gene: 7. Germline-derived CDR1 and CDR2 are SGHTA and FQGTGA. The CDR3 is made up of 15 amino acids. CDR3 nucleotide sequence: TGTGCCAGCAGCCTTACCGGGACTAGCGGCGATACGCAGTATTTT. It yields the protein CASSLTGTSGDTQYF.

This clonotype occurred a few times. The chain couples TRBV20-1 to TRBJ2-7, with D tentatively TRBD2 (5 bases). CDR3 length equals 14 residues. V was pared by 0 bases and J by 0 bases, with 9 bases between. From germline, CDR1 is DFQATT and CDR2 SNEGSKA (reference sequence). This CDR3 is CSARDVRDSYEQYF. The CDR3 DNA follows: TGCAGTGCTAGAGACGTCCGGGACTCCTACGAGCAGTACTTC.

The CDR3 loop reads CSARGQRFSYNEQFF. CDR3 in DNA: TGCAGTGCTAGAGGCCAGAGGTTCTCCTACAATGAGCAGTTCTTC. The V gene is TRBV20-1, the J gene TRBJ2-1, with D unclear. The CDR3 totals 15 residues. CDR1 and CDR2 from the germline V gene are DFQATT and SNEGSKA (reference sequence). Trimming removed 1 base from V and 0 bases from J, with 10 bases in between.

This chain connects TRBV10-3 to TRBJ1-4; no reliable D call. V lost 11 bases and J 8 bases, leaving 12 bases between the germline ends. This CDR3 region has 11 residues. The germline V gene has CDR1 ENHRY and CDR2 SYGVKD. Here the CDR3 DNA reads TGTGCCGCGCAGTCTGACGAAAAACTGTTTTTT. It translates to CAAQSDEKLFF.

This chain connects TRBV5-1 to TRBJ2-2; TRBD1 matches 7 bases. V gave up 6 bases and J gave up 0 bases; unmatched junction bases: 5. The CDR3 length is 15 residues. Germline CDR1 is SGHRS and CDR2 is YFSETQ. Here the CDR3 DNA reads TGCGCCAGCAAGAGGGACAGCTCGAACACCGGGGAGCTGTTTTTT. As protein: CASKRDSSNTGELFF.

This clonotype appeared once. J is TRBJ1-4 and V is TRBV12-3 or TRBV12-4, with D possibly matching TRBD1 (6 bases). Trimming shortened V by 4 bases and J by 5 bases, and 17 bases separated the two germline ends. This CDR3 contains 16 residues. CDR3 in DNA: TGTGCCAGCAGTTCCGTTCTAGGGGGGGCGAATGAAAAACTGTTTTTT. This translates into CASSSVLGGANEKLFF.

This chain links TRBV7-9 with TRBJ2-1, with 7 bases lining up with TRBD2. Germline lookup yields CDR1 SEHNR and CDR2 FQNEAQ (reference sequence). V dropped 5 bases and J dropped 2; count of bases not matched to a gene: 9. The CDR3 totals 16 residues. The CDR3: CASSPHSGPPYNEQFF. The CDR3 DNA reads as TGTGCCAGCAGCCCGCATAGCGGGCCGCCCTACAATGAGCAGTTCTTC.

This chain links TRBV5-1 with TRBJ2-7; D possibly corresponds to TRBD1 (6 bases). This CDR3 is built from 17 residues. Per germline, CDR1 SGHRS and CDR2 YFSETQ. Trimming removed 0 bases at V and 0 bases at J, with 16 bases between. CDR3 DNA sequence: TGCGCCAGCAGCTTGGGGTCCCTCCGGGACACCTCCTACGAGCAGTACTTC. This sequence encodes CASSLGSLRDTSYEQYF. Full variable domain (rest looked up from reference TRBV5-1 and TRBJ2-7): KAGVTQTPRYLIKTRGQQVTLSCSPISGHRSVSWYQQTPGQGLQFLFEYFSETQRNKGNFPGRFSGRQFSNSRSEMNVSTLELGDSALYLCASSLGSLRDTSYEQYFGPGTRLTVT.

A few counts support this clonotype. The chain has TRBV28 and TRBJ2-3; 8 bases match TRBD2. Germline V lookup: CDR1 MDHEN, CDR2 SYDVKM. The CDR3 is made up of 15 amino acids. The trim removed 2 bases at V and 5 bases at J, leaving 6 bases unmatched. CDR3 in amino acids: CASSLSGSQRDTQYF. CDR3 DNA sequence: TGTGCCAGCAGTTTAAGCGGGAGTCAGAGAGATACGCAGTATTTT. The full variable domain, its missing parts supplied by reference TRBV28 and TRBJ2-3, is DVKVTQSSRYLVKRTGEKVFLECVQDMDHENMFWYRQDPGLGLRLIYFSYDVKMKEKGDIPEGYSVSREKKERFSLILESASTNQTSMYLCASSLSGSQRDTQYFGPGTRLTVL.

This chain connects TRBV20-1 to TRBJ2-4, with D uncertain. Trimming stripped 3 bases from V and 10 bases from J, with 10 bases between. Per germline, CDR1 DFQATT and CDR2 SNEGSKA (reference sequence). The CDR3 has 11 residues. Here the CDR3 reads CSASSNLIQYF. The CDR3 coding sequence is TGCAGTGCTAGTAGTAATCTTATTCAGTACTTC.

The V gene is TRBV9, the J gene TRBJ1-2; D call uncertain. There are 15 residues in the CDR3. The germline CDR1 and CDR2 sequences are SGDLS and YYNGEE. The V and J ends lost 3 bases and 2 bases respectively, with 14 bases between them. DNA of the CDR3: TGTGCCAGCAGCGACTCCGATGGGAAAAACTATGGCTACACCTTC. Its protein product is CASSDSDGKNYGYTF.